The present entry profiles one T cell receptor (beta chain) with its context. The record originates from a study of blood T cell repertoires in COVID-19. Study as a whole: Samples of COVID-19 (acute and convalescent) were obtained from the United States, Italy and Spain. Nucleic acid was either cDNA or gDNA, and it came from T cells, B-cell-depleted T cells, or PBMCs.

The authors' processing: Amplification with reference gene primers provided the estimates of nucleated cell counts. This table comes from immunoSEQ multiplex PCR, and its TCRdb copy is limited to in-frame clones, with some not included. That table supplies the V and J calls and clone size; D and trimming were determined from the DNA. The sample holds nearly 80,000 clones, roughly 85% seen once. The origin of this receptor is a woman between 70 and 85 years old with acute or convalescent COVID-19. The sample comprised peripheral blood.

The CDR3 protein is CASSEGLAGTTDTQYF. The CDR3 nucleotides read TGTGCCAGCAGTGAAGGACTAGCGGGAACCACAGATACGCAGTATTTT. J is TRBJ2-3 and V is TRBV6-1; 11 nucleotides agree with TRBD2. This CDR3 has 16 amino acids. Germline lookup yields CDR1 MNHNS and CDR2 SASEGT. J gave up 2 bases and V 1 base, and 2 bases lay outside the gene matches.